The present T cell receptor beta chain was sequenced within a study of CD39 and CD103 CD8 tumor-infiltrating T cells. Study-level background: Comparisons covered HPV-positive and HPV-negative HNSCC, ovarian cancer and melanoma patients. Study results and limitations: DP CD8 TILs appeared more oligoclonal than DN and SP CD8 TILs and blood memory CD8 T cells.

The germline V gene encodes CDR1 SGHVS and CDR2 FQNEAQ. This CDR3 is 15 amino acids long. V was trimmed by 3 bases and J by 5 bases, leaving 16 bases between them. Only in-frame clones appear in the TCRdb table, and some are missing; sequencing was by immunoSEQ multiplex PCR. Here the sample spans roughly 15,000 clones, about 93% being singletons. Comments on this clone: Its antigen is unknown.

V is TRBV7-8 and J is TRBJ1-1; D uncertain. Source material: CD8+ T cells sorted from blood. Described subset: total memory CD8 T cells (CD45RA-CCR7+/-) from blood or uninvolved lymph node. This TCR came from a human donor with head and neck squamous cell carcinoma. The CDR3 protein is CASSLSPLGETEAFF. DNA of the CDR3: TGTGCCAGCAGCTTGTCCCCTCTCGGGGAGACTGAAGCTTTCTTT.